The clone carrying this TCR beta chain was counted a few times. This record comes from a study of blood T cell repertoires in COVID-19. This CDR3 has 11 residues. From germline, CDR1 is SQVTM and CDR2 ANQGSEA. The ends were cut back, 5 bases at V and 6 bases at J, with 10 bases in the middle. This table comes from immunoSEQ multiplex PCR, and its TCRdb copy is limited to in-frame clones, with some not included. Among 380,000 or so clones listed, 85% to 90% were seen once. The chain employs TRBV29-1 and TRBJ1-1; a weak D match, TRBD1 (5 bases). The receptor was isolated from a woman aged 25-40 years with acute COVID-19. Input material: PBMCs or T cells enriched from blood (not recorded which). CDR3 in DNA: TGCAGCGTTCAATCAGGGTCTGAAGCTTTCTTT. Translating gives CSVQSGSEAFF.